Listed below are T cell receptor beta chains from one sample, sequenced in a study of cytomegalovirus exposure and HLA in healthy donors. Assay: immunoSEQ multiplex PCR; the TCRdb copy retains only in-frame clones and omits some. This sample has some 130,000 clones, with about four fifths found just once. Sequencing was performed on PBMCs. Receptors were obtained from a man aged 25-45 years in good health. Each CDR3 is given with its conserved first and last residue. The order of the fields is D gene, V gene, J gene, clone size, CDR3 protein, CDR3 DNA. A D gene is named only where the DNA matches it firmly. Clone size is not always given. Where it is, it says once, few, many or a class for expanded clones.

>-|TRBV5-1|TRBJ2-2|once
CASSRKGRTGELFF
TGCGCCAGCAGCCGCAAGGGGCGCACCGGGGAGCTGTTTTTT
>-|TRBV15|TRBJ1-1|-
CATRTGMNTEAFF
TGTGCCACCCGAACAGGCATGAACACTGAAGCTTTCTTT
>TRBD1|TRBV30|TRBJ1-3|-
CAWSSGQRGNTIYF
TGTGCCTGGAGTTCGGGACAGCGTGGAAACACCATATATTTT
>-|TRBV11-3|TRBJ1-3|-
CASSTGGSGNTIYF
TGTGCCAGCAGCACGGGGGGCTCTGGAAACACCATATATTTT
>-|TRBV30|TRBJ1-2|-
CAWSQGGYTF
TGTGCCTGGAGCCAGGGAGGCTACACCTTC
>TRBD2|TRBV18|TRBJ2-7|-
CASSPRAGLAGNEQYF
TGTGCCAGCTCACCAAGGGCTGGACTAGCGGGGAACGAGCAGTACTTC
>TRBD2|TRBV4-1|TRBJ2-1|-
CASSQGTSGMYNEQFF
TGCGCCAGCAGCCAGGGGACTAGCGGTATGTACAATGAGCAGTTCTTC
>-|TRBV23-1|TRBJ2-2|-
CASSQCREGQNTGELFF
TGCGCCAGCAGTCAATGCCGAGAGGGACAGAACACCGGGGAGCTGTTTTTT
>-|TRBV7-5|TRBJ1-2|once
CARSLAVGQEGGYTF
TGTGCCAGAAGCTTAGCGGTGGGACAGGAAGGCGGCTACACCTTC
>-|TRBV11-3|TRBJ1-2|-
CASSLGLGYTF
TGTGCCAGCAGCTTAGGACTGGGCTACACCTTC
>-|TRBV28|TRBJ1-2|-
CASITGSPGHYGYTF
TGTGCCAGCATAACAGGGAGCCCCGGCCACTATGGCTACACCTTC
>-|TRBV6-5|TRBJ2-2|once
CASSRTGELFF
TGTGCCAGCAGTCGCACCGGGGAGCTGTTTTTT
>TRBD2|TRBV2|TRBJ2-7|-
CASRSSAAASGGYEQYF
TGTGCCAGCAGGTCGTCAGCGGCGGCTAGCGGGGGCTACGAGCAGTACTTC
>TRBD2|TRBV28|TRBJ2-7|-
CASSQVAGASYEQYF
TGTGCCAGCAGCCAGGTTGCGGGAGCTTCCTACGAGCAGTACTTC
>-|TRBV28|TRBJ2-1|-
CASSILDPSEQFF
TGTGCCAGCAGCATACTAGACCCCAGTGAGCAGTTCTTC
>-|TRBV11-2|TRBJ2-7|-
CASSLSPGDYEQYF
TGTGCCAGCAGCTTATCCCCGGGAGACTACGAGCAGTACTTC
>TRBD2|TRBV30|TRBJ2-1|few
CAWSGVAGGPISSYNEQFF
TGTGCCTGGAGTGGGGTAGCGGGAGGACCCATAAGCTCCTACAATGAGCAGTTCTTC
>-|TRBV5-1|TRBJ2-2|-
CASSLSGYVGGELFF
TGCGCCAGCAGCCTTTCAGGGTACGTTGGCGGGGAGCTGTTTTTT
>-|TRBV7-3|TRBJ2-1|-
CASSLPGSYNEQFF
TGTGCCAGCAGCTTACCCGGCTCCTACAATGAGCAGTTCTTC
>TRBD1|TRBV9|TRBJ1-5|-
CASSGTGNQPQHF
TGTGCCAGCAGCGGGACAGGTAATCAGCCCCAGCATTTT
>-|TRBV7-7|TRBJ2-1|-
CASSPSLRSSYNEQFF
TGTGCCAGCAGCCCTAGTCTGCGGAGCTCCTACAATGAGCAGTTCTTC
>-|TRBV7-6|TRBJ2-7|-
CASSLDPGGYEQYF
TGTGCCAGCAGCTTAGACCCTGGCGGCTACGAGCAGTACTTC
>TRBD2|TRBV2|TRBJ2-3|-
CAGGGRGGLRTDTQYF
TGTGCCGGCGGGGGGCGGGGTGGCCTCCGGACAGATACGCAGTATTTT
>TRBD2|TRBV6-5|TRBJ2-5|-
CASSYGGSGRQETQYF
TGTGCCAGCAGTTACGGGGGTAGCGGGAGGCAAGAGACCCAGTACTTC
>TRBD2|TRBV7-3|TRBJ2-1|-
CASREPGLAGNEQFF
TGTGCCAGCAGGGAACCGGGACTAGCGGGGAATGAGCAGTTCTTC
>-|TRBV7-9|TRBJ2-1|few
CASSLRGSELGQFF
TGTGCCAGCAGCTTAAGGGGATCGGAACTCGGGCAGTTCTTC